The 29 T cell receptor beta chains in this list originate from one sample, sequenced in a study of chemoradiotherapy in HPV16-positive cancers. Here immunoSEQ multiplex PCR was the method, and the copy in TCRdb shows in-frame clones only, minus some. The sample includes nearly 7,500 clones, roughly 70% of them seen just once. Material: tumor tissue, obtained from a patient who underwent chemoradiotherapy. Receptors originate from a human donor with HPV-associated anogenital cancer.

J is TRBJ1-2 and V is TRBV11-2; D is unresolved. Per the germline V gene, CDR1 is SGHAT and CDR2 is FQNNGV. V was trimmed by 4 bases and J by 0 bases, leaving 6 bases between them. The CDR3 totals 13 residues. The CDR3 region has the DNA TGTGCCAGCAGCTACAGCGCTAACTATGGCTACACCTTC. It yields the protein CASSYSANYGYTF.

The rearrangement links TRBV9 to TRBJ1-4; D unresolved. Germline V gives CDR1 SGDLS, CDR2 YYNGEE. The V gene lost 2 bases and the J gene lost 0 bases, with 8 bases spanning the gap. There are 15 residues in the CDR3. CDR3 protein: CASSVQVATNEKLFF. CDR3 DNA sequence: TGTGCCAGCAGCGTCCAGGTTGCAACTAATGAAAAACTGTTTTTT.

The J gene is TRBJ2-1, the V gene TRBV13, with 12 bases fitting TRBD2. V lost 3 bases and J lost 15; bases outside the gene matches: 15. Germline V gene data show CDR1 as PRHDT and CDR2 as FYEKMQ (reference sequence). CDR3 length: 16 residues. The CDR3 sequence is CASSFQSGGLAGAPFF. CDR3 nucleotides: TGTGCCAGCAGCTTTCAGTCGGGGGGACTAGCGGGCGCCCCGTTCTTC.

The CDR3 protein is CAIRTDRRGNEQFF. CDR3 DNA sequence: TGTGCCATCAGGACGGACAGACGGGGCAATGAGCAGTTCTTC. This rearrangement joins TRBV10-3 to TRBJ2-1; D is possibly TRBD1 (6 bases). Trimming removed 6 bases from V and 6 bases from J, with 15 bases in between. CDR1 and CDR2 (germline): ENHRY, SYGVKD. The CDR3 runs to 14 residues.

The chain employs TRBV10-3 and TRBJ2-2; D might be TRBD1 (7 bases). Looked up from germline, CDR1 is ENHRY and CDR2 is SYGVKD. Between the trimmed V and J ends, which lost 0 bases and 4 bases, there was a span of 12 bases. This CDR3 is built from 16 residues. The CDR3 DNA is TGTGCCATCAGTGAGTCGGCAGGGGGAGGCACCGGGGAGCTGTTTTTT. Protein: CAISESAGGGTGELFF.

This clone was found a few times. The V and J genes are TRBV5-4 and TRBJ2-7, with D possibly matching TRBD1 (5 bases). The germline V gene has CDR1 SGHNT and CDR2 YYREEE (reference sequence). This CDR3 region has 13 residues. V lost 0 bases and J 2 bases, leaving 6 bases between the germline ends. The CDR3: CASSLGTTYEQYF. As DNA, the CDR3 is TGTGCCAGCAGCTTGGGGACAACCTACGAGCAGTACTTC.

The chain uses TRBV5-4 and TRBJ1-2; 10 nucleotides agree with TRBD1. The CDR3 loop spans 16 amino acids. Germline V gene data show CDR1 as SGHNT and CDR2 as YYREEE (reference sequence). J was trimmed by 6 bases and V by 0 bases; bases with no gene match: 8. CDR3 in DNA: TGTGCCAGCAGCTTGGTCGACAGGGGGCGCCGAGATGGCTACACCTTC. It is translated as CASSLVDRGRRDGYTF. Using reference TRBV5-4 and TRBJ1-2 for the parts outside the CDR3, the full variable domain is ETGVTQSPTHLIKTRGQQVTLRCSSQSGHNTVSWYQQALGQGPQFIFQYYREEENGRGNFPPRFSGLQFPNYSSELNVNALELDDSALYLCASSLVDRGRRDGYTFGSGTRLTVV.

In DNA form, the CDR3 reads TGTGCCAGCAGCTTAGGGGGGGGTCAAGAGACCCAGTACTTC. Amino acids: CASSLGGGQETQYF. The V call is TRBV7-3, the J call TRBJ2-5; 7 nucleotides align to TRBD2. Germline V gene sequence: CDR1 SGHTA, CDR2 FQGTGA. The CDR3 is made up of 14 amino acids. V lost 2 bases to trimming and J lost 2 bases; unmatched junction nucleotides: 2.

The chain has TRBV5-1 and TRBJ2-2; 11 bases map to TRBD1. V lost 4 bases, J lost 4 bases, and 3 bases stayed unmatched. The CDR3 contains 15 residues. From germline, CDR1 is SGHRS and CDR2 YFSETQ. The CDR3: CASSRGTGGTGELFF. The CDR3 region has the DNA TGCGCCAGCAGCAGAGGGACAGGGGGCACCGGGGAGCTGTTTTTT.

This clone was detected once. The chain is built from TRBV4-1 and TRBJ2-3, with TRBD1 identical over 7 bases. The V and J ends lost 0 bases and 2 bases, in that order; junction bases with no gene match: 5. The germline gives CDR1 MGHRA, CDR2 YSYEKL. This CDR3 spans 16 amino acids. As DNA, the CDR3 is TGCGCCAGCAGCCAAGAGACAGGGTTATCCACAGATACGCAGTATTTT. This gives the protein CASSQETGLSTDTQYF.

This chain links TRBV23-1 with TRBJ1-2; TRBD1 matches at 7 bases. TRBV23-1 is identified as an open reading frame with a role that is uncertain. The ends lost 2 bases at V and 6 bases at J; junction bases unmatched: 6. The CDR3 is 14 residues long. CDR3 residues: CASSQTGDRDGYTF. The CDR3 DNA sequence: TGCGCCAGCAGTCAAACAGGGGATCGAGATGGCTACACCTTC.

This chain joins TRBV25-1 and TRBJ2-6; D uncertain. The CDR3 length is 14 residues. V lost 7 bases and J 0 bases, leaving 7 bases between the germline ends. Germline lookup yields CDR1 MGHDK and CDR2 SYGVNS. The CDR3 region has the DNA TGTGCCAGCATACCCTCCTCTGGGGCCAACGTCCTGACTTTC. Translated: CASIPSSGANVLTF.

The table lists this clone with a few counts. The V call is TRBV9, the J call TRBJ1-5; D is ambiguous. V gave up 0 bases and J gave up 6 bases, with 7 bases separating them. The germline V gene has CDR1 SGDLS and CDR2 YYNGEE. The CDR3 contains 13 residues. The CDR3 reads CASSVDPGQPQHF. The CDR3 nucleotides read TGTGCCAGCAGCGTAGACCCTGGTCAGCCCCAGCATTTT.

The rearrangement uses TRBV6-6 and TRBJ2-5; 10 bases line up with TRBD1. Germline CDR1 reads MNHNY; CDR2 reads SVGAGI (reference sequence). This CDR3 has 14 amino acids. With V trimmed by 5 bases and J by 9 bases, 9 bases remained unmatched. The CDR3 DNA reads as TGTGCCAGCAGTCCCGGGACAGGGGTCGCGGCCCAGTACTTC. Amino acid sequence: CASSPGTGVAAQYF.

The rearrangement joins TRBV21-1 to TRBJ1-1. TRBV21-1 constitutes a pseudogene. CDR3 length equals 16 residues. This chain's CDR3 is CASSKEGEGLNTEAFF. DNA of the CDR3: TGTGCCAGCAGCAAAGAAGGGGAGGGGTTGAACACTGAAGCTTTCTTT.

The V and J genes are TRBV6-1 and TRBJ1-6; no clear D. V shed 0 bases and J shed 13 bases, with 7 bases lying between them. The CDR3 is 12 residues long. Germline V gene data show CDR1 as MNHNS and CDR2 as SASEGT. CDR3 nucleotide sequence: TGTGCCAGCAGTGAAGCCTCCCCCCCCCTCCACTTT. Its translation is CASSEASPPLHF.

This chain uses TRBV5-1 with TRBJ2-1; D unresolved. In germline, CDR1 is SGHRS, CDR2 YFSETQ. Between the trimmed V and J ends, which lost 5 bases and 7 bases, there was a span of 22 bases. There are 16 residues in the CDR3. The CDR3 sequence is CASSFDGVPHGNEQFF. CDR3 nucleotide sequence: TGCGCCAGCAGTTTCGATGGGGTTCCCCATGGGAATGAGCAGTTCTTC.

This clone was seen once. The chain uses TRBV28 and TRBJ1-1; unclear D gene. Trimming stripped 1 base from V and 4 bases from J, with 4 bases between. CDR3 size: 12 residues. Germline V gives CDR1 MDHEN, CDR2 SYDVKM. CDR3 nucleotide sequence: TGTGCCAGCAGTTTATCAGGCACTGAAGCTTTCTTT. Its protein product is CASSLSGTEAFF. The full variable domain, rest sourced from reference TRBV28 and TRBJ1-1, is DVKVTQSSRYLVKRTGEKVFLECVQDMDHENMFWYRQDPGLGLRLIYFSYDVKMKEKGDIPEGYSVSREKKERFSLILESASTNQTSMYLCASSLSGTEAFFGQGTRLTVV.

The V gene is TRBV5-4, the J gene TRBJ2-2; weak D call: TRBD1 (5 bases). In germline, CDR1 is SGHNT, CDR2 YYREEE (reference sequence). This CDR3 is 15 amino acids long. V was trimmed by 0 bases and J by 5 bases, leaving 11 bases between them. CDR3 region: CASSLGRGGTGELFF. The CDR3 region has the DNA TGTGCCAGCAGCTTGGGAAGGGGCGGAACCGGGGAGCTGTTTTTT. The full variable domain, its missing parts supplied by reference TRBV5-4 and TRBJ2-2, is ETGVTQSPTHLIKTRGQQVTLRCSSQSGHNTVSWYQQALGQGPQFIFQYYREEENGRGNFPPRFSGLQFPNYSSELNVNALELDDSALYLCASSLGRGGTGELFFGEGSRLTVL.

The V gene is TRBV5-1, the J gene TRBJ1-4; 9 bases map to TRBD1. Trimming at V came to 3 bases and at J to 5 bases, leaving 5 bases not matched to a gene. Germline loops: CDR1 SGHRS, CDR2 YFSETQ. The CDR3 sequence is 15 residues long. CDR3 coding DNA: TGCGCCAGCAGCTCACAGGGGGCCGGGAATGAAAAACTGTTTTTT. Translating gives CASSSQGAGNEKLFF.

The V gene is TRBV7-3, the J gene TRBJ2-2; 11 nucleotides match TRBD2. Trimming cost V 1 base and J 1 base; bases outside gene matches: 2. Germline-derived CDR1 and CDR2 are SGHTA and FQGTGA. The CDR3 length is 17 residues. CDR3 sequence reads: CASSLSGTSGNTGELFF. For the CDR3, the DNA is TGTGCCAGCAGCTTAAGTGGGACTAGCGGGAACACCGGGGAGCTGTTTTTT.

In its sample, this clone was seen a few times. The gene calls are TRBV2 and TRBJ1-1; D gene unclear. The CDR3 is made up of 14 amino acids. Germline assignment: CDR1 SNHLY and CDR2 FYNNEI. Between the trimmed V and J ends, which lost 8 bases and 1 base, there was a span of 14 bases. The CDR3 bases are TGTGCCAGCCTACCCGGGAGAACGAACACTGAAGCTTTCTTT. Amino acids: CASLPGRTNTEAFF.

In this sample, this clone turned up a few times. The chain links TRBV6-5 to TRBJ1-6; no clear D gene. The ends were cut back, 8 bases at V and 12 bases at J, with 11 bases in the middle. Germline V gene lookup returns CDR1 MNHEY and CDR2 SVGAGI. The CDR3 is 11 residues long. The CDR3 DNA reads TGTGCCAGCGCTGGGTTGGGACCCCTCCACTTT. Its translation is CASAGLGPLHF.

The CDR3 nucleotides are TGTGCCTGGAGTCTAGGGACAGGTTCTTCACCCCTCCACTTT. It translates to CAWSLGTGSSPLHF. The chain recombines TRBV30 with TRBJ1-6; 8 nucleotides align to TRBD1. CDR3 length equals 14 residues. Germline V gives CDR1 GTSNPN, CDR2 SVGIG (reference sequence). V trimming: 2 bases; J trimming: 9 bases; junction bases outside the gene matches: 6.

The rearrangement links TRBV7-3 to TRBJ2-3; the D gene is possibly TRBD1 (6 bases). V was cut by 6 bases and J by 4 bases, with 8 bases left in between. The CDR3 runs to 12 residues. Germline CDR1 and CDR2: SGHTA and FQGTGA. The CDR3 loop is CASSSGADTQYF. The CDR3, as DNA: TGTGCCAGCAGTTCAGGGGCAGATACGCAGTATTTT.

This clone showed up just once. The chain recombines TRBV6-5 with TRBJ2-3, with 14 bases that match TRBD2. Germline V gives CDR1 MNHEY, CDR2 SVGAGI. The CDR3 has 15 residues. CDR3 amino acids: CATGTSGGGTDTQYF. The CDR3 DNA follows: TGTGCGACCGGGACTAGCGGGGGTGGCACAGATACGCAGTATTTT.

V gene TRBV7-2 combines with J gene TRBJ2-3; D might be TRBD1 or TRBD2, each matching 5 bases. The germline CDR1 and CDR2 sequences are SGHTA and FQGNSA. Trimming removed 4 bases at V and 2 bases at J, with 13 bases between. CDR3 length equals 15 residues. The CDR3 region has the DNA TGTGCCAGCAGCTCTACGAGGGGAATCACAGATACGCAGTATTTT. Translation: CASSSTRGITDTQYF.

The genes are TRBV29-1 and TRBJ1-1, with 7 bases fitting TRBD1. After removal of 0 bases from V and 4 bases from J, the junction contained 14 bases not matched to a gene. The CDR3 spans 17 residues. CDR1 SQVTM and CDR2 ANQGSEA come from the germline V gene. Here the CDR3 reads CSVEDPITGERVTEAFF. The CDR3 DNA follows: TGCAGCGTTGAAGATCCGATTACAGGGGAAAGGGTCACTGAAGCTTTCTTT.

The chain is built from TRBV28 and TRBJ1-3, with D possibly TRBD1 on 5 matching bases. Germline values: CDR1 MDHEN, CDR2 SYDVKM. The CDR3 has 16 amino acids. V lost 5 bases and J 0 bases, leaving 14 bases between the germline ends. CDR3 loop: CASSTIGTDSGNTIYF. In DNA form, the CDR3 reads TGTGCCAGCAGTACAATCGGGACGGACTCTGGAAACACCATATATTTT.